What follows are 25 T cell receptor beta chains derived from one specimen sequenced in a study of PD-1 blockade in classical Hodgkin lymphoma. Data came from immunoSEQ multiplex PCR; TCRdb stores just in-frame clones and leaves some out. The data hold approximately 7,800 clones, with approximately 77% observed a single time. In every patient, relapse followed autologous stem cell transplantation, while exposure to brentuximab vedotin differed. Sequenced material: peripheral blood mononuclear cells (PBMCs), taken before the second cycle of nivolumab. Receptors were obtained from a human donor with classical Hodgkin lymphoma.

This sequence joins TRBV27 and TRBJ1-2; 8 bases fit TRBD1. CDR1 MNHEY and CDR2 SMNVEV come from the germline V gene (reference sequence). The CDR3 has 13 residues. J was trimmed by 4 bases and V by 6 bases; bases with no gene match: 4. The CDR3 region is CASSSTGAYGYTF. The CDR3 nucleotides read TGTGCCAGCAGCTCGACAGGGGCCTATGGCTACACCTTC.

The rearrangement links TRBV21-1 to TRBJ2-7; the table gives TRBD1 as D, unverified against the DNA. TRBV21-1 is designated a pseudogene. The CDR3 loop spans 15 amino acids. CDR3 loop: CASRTDSPSAYEQYF. The CDR3 DNA reads as TGTGCCAGCAGGACGGACAGTCCGAGCGCCTACGAGCAGTACTTC.

The V call is TRBV4-1, the J call TRBJ2-2; no clear D gene. CDR3 length: 12 amino acids. The V end lost 0 bases, the J end lost 6 bases, and 2 bases lay between the germline ends. Germline CDR1 and CDR2: MGHRA and YSYEKL. The CDR3, as DNA: TGCGCCAGCAGCCAAGAGGCCGGGGAGCTGTTTTTT. It is translated as CASSQEAGELFF.

In DNA, the CDR3 is TGTGCTAGTGGTTTACCTGGGGGTATTCCCAGCACAGATACGCAGTATTTT. It codes for CASGLPGGIPSTDTQYF. The gene calls are TRBV12-5 and TRBJ2-3; either TRBD1 or TRBD2 may supply D (5 bases each). This CDR3 region has 17 residues. Trimming left V 3 bases short and J 0 bases short, with 16 bases between. Germline values: CDR1 LGHNT, CDR2 FRNRAP.

CDR3 protein: CASSSQTGASSRYTF. CDR3 nucleotide sequence: TGTGCCAGCAGCTCGCAGACAGGAGCCTCCTCGCGCTACACCTTC. The chain has TRBV5-8 and TRBJ1-2; tentatively, D is TRBD1 (6 bases). CDR1 is SGHTS, CDR2 YDEGEE, per germline. V gave up 3 bases and J gave up 9 bases, with 21 bases separating them. The CDR3 is 15 amino acids. Full variable domain (remainder filled in from reference TRBV5-8 and TRBJ1-2): EAGVTQSPTHLIKTRGQQATLRCSPISGHTSVYWYQQALGLGLQFLLWYDEGEERNRGNFPPRFSGRQFPNYSSELNVNALELEDSALYLCASSSQTGASSRYTFGSGTRLTVV.

The chain recombines TRBV5-1 with TRBJ1-1, with D possibly being TRBD1 (5 bases). This CDR3 is 14 amino acids long. Trimming shortened V by 3 bases and J by 4 bases, and 13 bases separated the two germline ends. Looked up from germline, CDR1 is SGHRS and CDR2 is YFSETQ. CDR3 in amino acids: CASSSARDGTEAFF. The CDR3 bases are TGCGCCAGCAGCTCCGCGAGGGACGGCACTGAAGCTTTCTTT.

The V call is TRBV12-5, the J call TRBJ2-5, with D perhaps matching TRBD2 (6 bases). The CDR3 consists of 13 residues. The ends were cut back, 6 bases at V and 5 bases at J, with 13 bases in the middle. CDR1 and CDR2 (germline): LGHNT, FRNRAP. The CDR3 loop is CASGQTSQETQYF. The CDR3 DNA reads TGTGCTAGTGGCCAAACTAGCCAGGAGACCCAGTACTTC. Variable domain in full (rest from reference TRBV12-5 and TRBJ2-5): DARVTQTPRHKVTEMGQEVTMRCQPILGHNTVFWYRQTMMQGLELLAYFRNRAPLDDSGMPKDRFSAEMPDATLATLKIQPSEPRDSAVYFCASGQTSQETQYFGPGTRLLVL.

The chain combines TRBV5-4 with TRBJ2-3; D may match TRBD1 or TRBD2 (5 bases each). Germline loops: CDR1 SGHNT, CDR2 YYREEE (reference sequence). The CDR3 loop spans 13 amino acids. Trimming took 7 bases from V and 6 from J, leaving 15 bases between them. This chain's CDR3 is CASLGTSADTQYF. The DNA for the CDR3 is TGTGCCAGCCTTGGGACCTCCGCGGATACGCAGTATTTT.

The chain uses TRBV6-6 and TRBJ2-2; no reliable D call. From germline, CDR1 is MNHNY and CDR2 SVGAGI (reference sequence). V shed 2 bases and J shed 5 bases, with 9 bases lying between them. The CDR3 has 14 amino acids. The CDR3 is CASSYISETGELFF. The CDR3 DNA reads as TGTGCCAGCAGTTACATCAGTGAAACCGGGGAGCTGTTTTTT.

The rearrangement links TRBV27 to TRBJ1-2; possibly TRBD1 for D (5 bases). Trimming removed 1 base at V and 5 bases at J, with 14 bases between. Per the germline V gene, CDR1 is MNHEY and CDR2 is SMNVEV (reference sequence). The CDR3 covers 15 residues. The CDR3: CASSLFAGVEYGYTF. The DNA for the CDR3 is TGTGCCAGCAGTTTATTTGCGGGGGTTGAATATGGCTACACCTTC.

Sample share makes this clone medium-sized. This chain links TRBV7-2 with TRBJ2-2, with a possible D match to TRBD1 (6 bases). The V and J ends lost 2 bases and 4 bases respectively, with 11 bases between them. The CDR3 extends over 15 amino acids. From germline, CDR1 is SGHTA and CDR2 FQGNSA. Here the CDR3 DNA reads TGTGCCAGCAGCTTACAGGGGACAAGCACCGGGGAGCTGTTTTTT. Translation gives CASSLQGTSTGELFF.

This clone is medium-sized within its sample. V and J are TRBV2 and TRBJ2-5, with 8 positions matching TRBD2. The CDR3 contains 15 residues. V gave up 1 base and J gave up 5 bases; unmatched junction bases: 6. In germline, CDR1 is SNHLY, CDR2 FYNNEI. This CDR3 is CASSEGAGGLETQYF. CDR3 in DNA: TGTGCCAGCAGTGAAGGGGCGGGAGGTTTGGAGACCCAGTACTTC.

The chain recombines TRBV19 with TRBJ2-5; D might be TRBD1 (5 bases). CDR3 length equals 11 residues. V lost 5 bases and J lost 5, with 6 bases in between. Germline V gene data show CDR1 as LNHDA and CDR2 as SQIVND (reference sequence). The CDR3 nucleotides are TGTGCCAGTAGTGCAGGGGAGACCCAGTACTTC. Amino acids: CASSAGETQYF. The whole variable domain, remainder taken from reference TRBV19 and TRBJ2-5, is DGGITQSPKYLFRKEGQNVTLSCEQNLNHDAMYWYRQDPGQGLRLIYYSQIVNDFQKGDIAEGYSVSREKKESFPLTVTSAQKNPTAFYLCASSAGETQYFGPGTRLLVL.

The CDR3 bases are TGTGCCAGCAGCTTAGTGGTGGGGGGAGGTGAGCAGTTCTTC. It yields the protein CASSLVVGGGEQFF. This rearrangement joins TRBV11-2 to TRBJ2-1; D perhaps matches TRBD2 (6 bases). The germline V gene encodes CDR1 SGHAT and CDR2 FQNNGV. V was shortened by 1 base and J by 9 bases, with 13 bases between the two germline ends. The CDR3 runs 14 residues.

V gene TRBV27 combines with J gene TRBJ2-1; D is uncertain. The germline gives CDR1 MNHEY, CDR2 SMNVEV (reference sequence). The germline V and J ends were trimmed by 8 bases and 0 bases, with 38 bases remaining between them. The CDR3 spans 23 residues. The CDR3 coding sequence is TGTGCCAGCGTCCCCGACCCCCTCCCGCATGTGCCCTCGGGCAAGAGCTCCTACAATGAGCAGTTCTTC. Translation: CASVPDPLPHVPSGKSSYNEQFF.

The chain carries TRBV7-9 and TRBJ2-5; D might be TRBD2 (6 bases). V lost 4 bases, J lost 1 base, and 7 bases lay in between. Germline V gene data show CDR1 as SEHNR and CDR2 as FQNEAQ (reference sequence). The CDR3 is 13 residues long. The CDR3 spells CASSSGVQETQYF. Written as DNA, the CDR3 is TGTGCCAGCAGCTCGGGGGTCCAAGAGACCCAGTACTTC.

The chain couples TRBV7-2 to TRBJ1-6; perhaps TRBD1 as D (5 bases). This CDR3 contains 15 residues. The V and J ends lost 5 bases and 6 bases respectively, with 14 bases between them. Germline CDR1 reads SGHTA; CDR2 reads FQGNSA. CDR3 loop: CASSGSGGSNSPLHF. For the CDR3, the DNA is TGTGCCAGCAGCGGGTCCGGGGGGAGTAATTCACCCCTCCACTTT.

This chain links TRBV5-1 with TRBJ2-7; no definite D call. Germline assignment: CDR1 SGHRS and CDR2 YFSETQ. Trimming removed 4 bases from V and 2 bases from J, with 7 bases in between. This CDR3 region has 12 residues. The CDR3 is CASSPPAYEQYF. The CDR3 DNA is TGCGCCAGCAGCCCCCCCGCCTACGAGCAGTACTTC.

J is TRBJ2-2 and V is TRBV4-2, with 8 bases matching TRBD2. The CDR3 consists of 16 residues. Germline V gives CDR1 LGHNA, CDR2 YNFKEQ. V dropped 5 bases and J dropped 1; count of bases not matched to a gene: 6. DNA of the CDR3: TGTGCCAGCAGCAATATAGCGGGGCTGAACACCGGGGAGCTGTTTTTT. It encodes CASSNIAGLNTGELFF.

The rearrangement uses TRBV19 and TRBJ2-1, with 10 bases lining up with TRBD2. Germline CDR1 is LNHDA and CDR2 is SQIVND (reference sequence). There are 16 residues in the CDR3. Trimming cost V 7 bases and J 1 base; bases outside gene matches: 7. The CDR3 DNA reads TGTGCCAGTACCTCTAGCGGGAGAAGGTCCTACAATGAGCAGTTCTTC. Its translation: CASTSSGRRSYNEQFF.

The chain joins TRBV28 to TRBJ2-2; weak D call: TRBD1 (5 bases). Trimming removed 5 bases from V and 6 bases from J, with 10 bases in between. The length of the CDR3 is 13 residues. Looked up from germline, CDR1 is MDHEN and CDR2 is SYDVKM. The CDR3 coding sequence is TGTGCCAGCAGTGCTGCAGGGTCCGGGGAGCTGTTTTTT. Amino acids: CASSAAGSGELFF.

V gene TRBV6-6 combines with J gene TRBJ1-2; D uncertain. V lost 0 bases to trimming and J lost 8 bases, with 7 bases between them. Germline CDR1 is MNHNY and CDR2 is SVGAGI (reference sequence). CDR3 length: 12 amino acids. Here the CDR3 reads CASSYSSKGYTF. CDR3 nucleotide sequence: TGTGCCAGCAGTTACTCCTCAAAAGGCTACACCTTC.

The rearrangement links TRBV5-6 to TRBJ2-1, with 9 bases identical to TRBD2. The J segment lost 7 bases and the V segment lost 2 bases, leaving 7 bases of the junction unmatched. From germline, CDR1 is SGHDT and CDR2 YYEEEE. The CDR3 is 15 residues long. The CDR3 sequence: CASSLIAGVGNEQFF. For the CDR3, the DNA is TGTGCCAGCAGCTTAATAGCGGGAGTGGGTAATGAGCAGTTCTTC.

The J gene is TRBJ2-1, the V gene TRBV28; D not certain. Trimming stripped 6 bases from V and 6 bases from J, with 15 bases between. CDR3 length: 14 residues. CDR1 MDHEN and CDR2 SYDVKM come from the germline V gene. CDR3 protein: CASSADSPLNEQFF. CDR3 DNA: TGTGCCAGCAGCGCGGATAGCCCCCTCAATGAGCAGTTCTTC.

V is TRBV6-6 and J is TRBJ2-1; TRBD2 is a possible D gene (5 bases). The CDR3 has 16 residues. The germline V gene has CDR1 MNHNY and CDR2 SVGAGI (reference sequence). Trimming removed 4 bases from V and 3 bases from J, with 16 bases in between. The chain's CDR3 is CASSFPPSSSYNEQFF. CDR3 coding DNA: TGTGCCAGCAGTTTCCCCCCGTCTAGCAGCTACAATGAGCAGTTCTTC.